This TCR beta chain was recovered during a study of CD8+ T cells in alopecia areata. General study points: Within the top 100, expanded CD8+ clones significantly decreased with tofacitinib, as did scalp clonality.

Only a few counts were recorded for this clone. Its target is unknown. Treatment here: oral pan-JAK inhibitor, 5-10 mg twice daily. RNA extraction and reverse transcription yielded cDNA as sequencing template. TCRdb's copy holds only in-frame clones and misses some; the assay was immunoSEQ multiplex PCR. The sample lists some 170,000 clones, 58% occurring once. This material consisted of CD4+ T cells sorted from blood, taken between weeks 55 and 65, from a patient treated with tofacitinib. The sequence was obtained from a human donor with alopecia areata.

This CDR3 is CASSAGTRKNNEQFF. In DNA form, the CDR3 reads TGTGCCAGCAGTGCCGGGACAAGGAAAAACAATGAGCAGTTCTTC. The J gene is TRBJ2-1, the V gene TRBV6-5; a possible D gene is TRBD1 (6 bases). The CDR3 spans 15 residues. V lost 5 bases to trimming and J lost 5 bases, with 16 bases between them. Germline assignment: CDR1 MNHEY and CDR2 SVGAGI.